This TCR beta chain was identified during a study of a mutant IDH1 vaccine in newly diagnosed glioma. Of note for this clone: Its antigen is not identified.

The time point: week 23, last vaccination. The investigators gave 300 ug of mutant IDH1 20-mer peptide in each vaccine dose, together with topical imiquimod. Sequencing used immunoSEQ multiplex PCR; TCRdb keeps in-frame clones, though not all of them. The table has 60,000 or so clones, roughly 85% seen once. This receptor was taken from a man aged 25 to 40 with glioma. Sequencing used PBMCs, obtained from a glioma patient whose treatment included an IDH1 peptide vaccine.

This CDR3 is CASSPSHRNTEAFF. CDR3 nucleotides: TGTGCCAGCTCACCGAGTCACAGGAACACTGAAGCTTTCTTT. The chain employs TRBV18 and TRBJ1-1; D not resolved. CDR1 and CDR2 from the germline V gene are KGHSH and LQKENI. The CDR3 is 14 residues long. V was shortened by 3 bases and J by 1 base, with 9 bases between the two germline ends.